A single sample is the source of the 21 T cell receptor beta chains below, sequenced in a study of graft-versus-host responses after intestinal transplantation. TCRdb keeps only in-frame clones here, not all; method: immunoSEQ multiplex PCR. The sample lists about 92,000 clones; over 80% were seen once. The antigens for these receptors are not known. The starting material was unstimulated CD8+ T cells sorted from spleen or lymph node cells, obtained before intestinal transplant. These receptor sequences come from a human donor who received an intestinal transplant.

The V and J genes are TRBV6-5 and TRBJ1-6; tentatively, D is TRBD1 (5 bases). The germline V and J ends were trimmed by 4 bases and 12 bases, with 16 bases remaining between them. The CDR3 has 14 residues. CDR1 and CDR2 (germline): MNHEY, SVGAGI. In DNA form, the CDR3 reads TGTGCCAGCAGTTTCCGGGACGATTCGCGACCCCTCCACTTT. This translates into CASSFRDDSRPLHF.

This chain joins TRBV19 and TRBJ1-2; the D gene is possibly TRBD1 (5 bases). The V end lost 9 bases, the J end lost 3 bases, and 11 bases lay between the germline ends. Germline CDR1 LNHDA, CDR2 SQIVND (reference sequence). This CDR3 is built from 12 residues. The CDR3 DNA sequence: TGTGCCAGGCACGGGGGTGACTATGGCTACACCTTC. It codes for CARHGGDYGYTF.

This chain uses TRBV19 with TRBJ1-1, with D hard to call. This CDR3 spans 13 amino acids. Per germline, CDR1 LNHDA and CDR2 SQIVND (reference sequence). V lost 6 bases, J lost 1 base, and 9 bases lay in between. This CDR3 is CASRWEENTEAFF. The CDR3 DNA sequence: TGTGCCAGTAGATGGGAGGAGAACACTGAAGCTTTCTTT. Full variable domain (remainder filled in from reference TRBV19 and TRBJ1-1): DGGITQSPKYLFRKEGQNVTLSCEQNLNHDAMYWYRQDPGQGLRLIYYSQIVNDFQKGDIAEGYSVSREKKESFPLTVTSAQKNPTAFYLCASRWEENTEAFFGQGTRLTVV.

The V gene is TRBV7-7, the J gene TRBJ2-5, with D maybe TRBD2 (6 bases). The ends were cut back, 1 base at V and 2 bases at J, with 11 bases in the middle. The CDR3 sequence is 15 residues long. Per the germline V gene, CDR1 is SSHAT and CDR2 is FNYEAQ (reference sequence). CDR3: CASSLDRDFQETQYF. For the CDR3, the DNA is TGTGCCAGCAGCTTAGATAGGGACTTTCAAGAGACCCAGTACTTC.

This chain links TRBV7-9 with TRBJ1-1; unclear D gene. This CDR3 is 12 amino acids long. In germline, CDR1 is SEHNR, CDR2 FQNEAQ (reference sequence). Trimming pared 3 bases from V and 2 bases from J, leaving 4 bases between. The CDR3 loop reads CASSFGNTEAFF. The CDR3 nucleotides read TGTGCCAGCAGCTTCGGTAACACTGAAGCTTTCTTT.

The chain uses TRBV11-2 and TRBJ2-5, with 12 bases identical to TRBD2. This CDR3 is 18 amino acids long. Germline CDR1 is SGHAT and CDR2 is FQNNGV. The J segment lost 2 bases and the V segment lost 0 bases, leaving 7 bases of the junction unmatched. The DNA for the CDR3 is TGTGCCAGCAGCTTAGACGAAGGACTAGCGGGGCTACAAGAGACCCAGTACTTC. As protein: CASSLDEGLAGLQETQYF.

This clone appeared once. DNA of the CDR3: TGTGCCAGTTCGCTTCTTGTATGGGATACGCAGTATTTT. Its protein product is CASSLLVWDTQYF. This chain connects TRBV19 to TRBJ2-3; no clear D. The CDR3 length is 13 residues. Germline V gene lookup returns CDR1 LNHDA and CDR2 SQIVND (reference sequence). The V end was cut by 8 bases, the J end by 6 bases, with 15 bases between.

The CDR3 DNA sequence: TGTGCCAGCAGCGCGGTCCGGAACAATGAGCAGTTCTTC. It codes for CASSAVRNNEQFF. The chain joins TRBV11-2 to TRBJ2-1; D remains ambiguous. This CDR3 region has 13 residues. Germline V lookup: CDR1 SGHAT, CDR2 FQNNGV. Trimming left V 5 bases short and J 5 bases short, with 10 bases between.

This clone was counted once. The J gene is TRBJ2-5, the V gene TRBV7-9; a possible D gene is TRBD1 (6 bases). In germline, CDR1 is SEHNR, CDR2 FQNEAQ (reference sequence). Trimming pared 5 bases from V and 2 bases from J, leaving 9 bases between. The CDR3 sequence is 13 residues long. CDR3 sequence reads: CASSLGQQETQYF. In nucleotides, the CDR3 is TGTGCCAGCAGCCTCGGACAGCAAGAGACCCAGTACTTC.

The chain is built from TRBV6-1 and TRBJ2-3, with 12 positions matching TRBD2. The V gene end was trimmed by 3 bases and the J gene end by 2 bases; junction bases not matched to a gene: 6. This CDR3 contains 17 residues. Germline values: CDR1 MNHNS, CDR2 SASEGT. Written as DNA, the CDR3 is TGTGCCAGCAGTGATGGACTAGCGGGGACCGACACAGATACGCAGTATTTT. Protein product: CASSDGLAGTDTDTQYF.

J is TRBJ2-7 and V is TRBV7-3; a weak D match, TRBD1 (6 bases). The CDR3 is 18 amino acids. Germline CDR1 is SGHTA and CDR2 is FQGTGA. V was clipped by 5 bases and J by 2 bases, with 25 bases between them. The CDR3 bases are TGTGCCAGCAGCACAAAAAGATCCGGGACAACAAGTACCTACGAGCAGTACTTC. Translating gives CASSTKRSGTTSTYEQYF.

The rearrangement links TRBV27 to TRBJ2-7, with a weak D call TRBD2 (5 bases). This CDR3 contains 13 residues. Trimming removed 6 bases at V and 1 base at J, with 10 bases between. Germline V CDR1 and CDR2: MNHEY, SMNVEV (reference sequence). CDR3 nucleotides: TGTGCCAGCAGCCCGGGATTATCCTACGAGCAGTACTTC. Protein: CASSPGLSYEQYF.

The CDR3 nucleotides read TGTGCCAGCAGTATTTATAGTCACGAGACCCAGTACTTC. Its translation is CASSIYSHETQYF. The chain couples TRBV6-1 to TRBJ2-5; D ambiguous. Germline CDR1 and CDR2: MNHNS and SASEGT. Trimming removed 5 bases at V and 5 bases at J, with 12 bases between. CDR3 length: 13 amino acids.

This chain joins TRBV13 and TRBJ2-1; 15 bases are shared with TRBD2. The CDR3 is 19 residues long. Germline V CDR1 and CDR2: PRHDT, FYEKMQ (reference sequence). Trimming at V came to 5 bases and at J to 3 bases, leaving 11 bases not matched to a gene. The CDR3 is CASSQRTSGGGRHYNEQFF. In nucleotides, the CDR3 is TGTGCCAGCAGCCAAAGGACTAGCGGGGGGGGAAGGCACTACAATGAGCAGTTCTTC.

The rearrangement uses TRBV10-2 and TRBJ2-2; D is undetermined. The germline V and J ends were trimmed by 6 bases and 6 bases, with 14 bases remaining between them. CDR1 is WSHSY and CDR2 is SAAADI in the germline V gene. CDR3 length equals 14 residues. CDR3: CASRLDPGSGELFF. CDR3 bases: TGCGCCAGCAGGTTGGACCCAGGCTCCGGGGAGCTGTTTTTT.

The J gene is TRBJ2-7, the V gene TRBV12-5, with D possibly matching TRBD1 (6 bases). Germline V lookup: CDR1 LGHNT, CDR2 FRNRAP. With 6 bases removed from V and 3 bases from J, the gap between germline ends came to 9 bases. This CDR3 has 12 amino acids. In DNA form, the CDR3 reads TGTGCTAGTGGCCAGGGGCTCTACGAGCAGTACTTC. Its translation is CASGQGLYEQYF.

The chain combines TRBV5-4 with TRBJ1-3; maybe TRBD1 (5 bases). The length of the CDR3 is 12 residues. The germline gives CDR1 SGHNT, CDR2 YYREEE (reference sequence). With 4 bases removed from V and 3 bases from J, the gap between germline ends came to 5 bases. CDR3 coding DNA: TGTGCCAGCAGCGGGGGTGGAAACACCATATATTTT. Translation: CASSGGGNTIYF.

The chain employs TRBV5-4 and TRBJ2-7; possibly TRBD1 for D (5 bases). Looked up from germline, CDR1 is SGHNT and CDR2 is YYREEE (reference sequence). V was clipped by 1 base and J by 6 bases, with 17 bases between them. The CDR3 loop spans 15 amino acids. In nucleotides, the CDR3 is TGTGCCAGCAGCTTGATCCTCAACGGACAAGGCGAGCAGTACTTC. This encodes CASSLILNGQGEQYF.

The rearrangement uses TRBV9 and TRBJ1-2; no clear D. Germline CDR1 reads SGDLS; CDR2 reads YYNGEE. This CDR3 spans 16 amino acids. Trimming took 3 bases from V and 0 from J, leaving 15 bases between them. The CDR3 region is CASSAEREAANYGYTF. DNA of the CDR3: TGTGCCAGCAGCGCTGAGCGGGAGGCCGCTAACTATGGCTACACCTTC.

The V call is TRBV21-1, the J call TRBJ2-2; TRBD2 is the table's D call and was not checked against the DNA. TRBV21-1 represents a pseudogene. The CDR3 has 18 amino acids. CDR3 bases: TGTGCCAGCAGCCAACCAATAGCGGGAAAATCGAACACCGGGGAGCTGTTTTTT. Protein sequence: CASSQPIAGKSNTGELFF.

The V gene is TRBV29-1, the J gene TRBJ2-1; TRBD2 agrees at 8 bases. The junction had 9 bases not matched to a gene; V was cut back by 2 bases and J by 9 bases. The CDR3 totals 14 residues. Germline-derived CDR1 and CDR2 are SQVTM and ANQGSEA. CDR3 DNA: TGCAGCGTTGAACCTTGGCGGGAGGATACTGAGCAGTTCTTC. Encoded protein: CSVEPWREDTEQFF.